This paragraph reports one T cell receptor (beta chain). Antigen specificity is unknown. This sample is drawn from a study of cytomegalovirus exposure and HLA in healthy donors. Study-wide results and caveats: It was fewer than 200 TCR beta chains that were listed as cytomegalovirus-associated. In vitro assays verified that a few CMV-associated chains recognized CMV antigens specifically. A classifier reportedly called cytomegalovirus status with high sensitivity and specificity.

The donors were members of the validation cohort comprising about 130 subjects, separate from the roughly 700-subject first cohort. Only in-frame clones appear in the TCRdb table, and some are missing; sequencing was by immunoSEQ multiplex PCR. Among about 130,000 clones listed, around 90% were seen once. The ends were cut back, 3 bases at V and 1 base at J, with 11 bases in the middle. Germline V lookup: CDR1 SGHDT, CDR2 YYEEEE. The CDR3 covers 15 residues. V is TRBV5-6 and J is TRBJ1-5; TRBD1 is a possible D gene (5 bases). This receptor was taken from a woman between 18 and 30 years old in good health and CMV-seronegative. Specimen: PBMCs. The CDR3 coding sequence is TGTGCCAGCAGCTCTGATTGGGGCAGCAATCAGCCCCAGCATTTT. Protein product: CASSSDWGSNQPQHF.